This is a list of T cell receptor beta chains from one sample in a study of a mutant IDH1 vaccine in newly diagnosed glioma. Clones were sequenced by immunoSEQ multiplex PCR, and TCRdb holds only the in-frame ones, with some missing. The data show roughly 46,000 clones, about nine tenths seen once. Specimen: PBMCs, collected from a glioma patient treated with radiotherapy, temozolomide or both. The receptors derive from a man in his forties with glioma. Both conserved end residues are part of each CDR3. The order of the fields is J gene, D gene, V gene, clone size, CDR3 protein, CDR3 DNA. A D gene is named only where the DNA matches it firmly. Not every row has a clone size; where given, it reads once, few, many or a size class.

j_gene: TRBJ2-5; d_gene: -; v_gene: TRBV27; abundance: once; CDR3aa: CASSPSAGNQYF; CDR3nt: TGTGCCAGCAGCCCCAGCGCGGGTAACCAGTACTTC
j_gene: TRBJ2-1; d_gene: -; v_gene: TRBV7-9; abundance: -; CDR3aa: CASSLVFRQHNEQFF; CDR3nt: TGTGCCAGCAGCTTAGTTTTCAGACAGCACAATGAGCAGTTCTTC
j_gene: TRBJ2-1; d_gene: -; v_gene: TRBV7-9; abundance: -; CDR3aa: CASSLARLGSSGEQFF; CDR3nt: TGTGCCAGCAGCTTGGCGAGACTAGGGTCCTCAGGTGAGCAGTTCTTC
j_gene: TRBJ2-1; d_gene: -; v_gene: TRBV6-1; abundance: -; CDR3aa: CAGQGPSYNEQFF; CDR3nt: TGCGCTGGTCAGGGTCCCTCCTACAATGAGCAGTTCTTC
j_gene: TRBJ2-3; d_gene: -; v_gene: TRBV5-1; abundance: -; CDR3aa: CASIGAASTDTQYF; CDR3nt: TGCGCCAGCATCGGAGCGGCTAGCACAGATACGCAGTATTTT
j_gene: TRBJ1-2; d_gene: -; v_gene: TRBV5-4; abundance: -; CDR3aa: CASSSEWGPRRSYGYTF; CDR3nt: TGTGCCAGCAGCTCGGAATGGGGACCGAGGAGGAGCTATGGCTACACCTTC
j_gene: TRBJ1-2; d_gene: -; v_gene: TRBV6-5; abundance: -; CDR3aa: CAARGGRGGYGYTF; CDR3nt: TGTGCCGCCCGAGGAGGGCGCGGGGGCTATGGCTACACCTTC
j_gene: TRBJ1-2; d_gene: -; v_gene: TRBV4-1; abundance: -; CDR3aa: CASSQETSKFYGYTF; CDR3nt: TGCGCCAGCAGCCAAGAAACCAGCAAGTTCTATGGCTACACCTTC
j_gene: TRBJ2-3; d_gene: -; v_gene: TRBV7-3; abundance: -; CDR3aa: CASSLAISRSTDTQYF; CDR3nt: TGTGCCAGCAGCCTAGCGATTAGCCGGAGCACAGATACGCAGTATTTT
j_gene: TRBJ2-2; d_gene: TRBD1; v_gene: TRBV5-4; abundance: -; CDR3aa: CASSFGQVNTGELFF; CDR3nt: TGTGCCAGCAGCTTTGGACAGGTGAACACCGGGGAGCTGTTTTTT
j_gene: TRBJ2-1; d_gene: TRBD1; v_gene: TRBV7-9; abundance: -; CDR3aa: CASSLYRGDNEQFF; CDR3nt: TGTGCCAGCAGCTTGTACAGGGGAGACAATGAGCAGTTCTTC
j_gene: TRBJ2-7; d_gene: TRBD2; v_gene: TRBV6-6; abundance: once; CDR3aa: CASSLRTSGSYEQYF; CDR3nt: TGTGCCAGCAGTCTAAGAACTAGCGGGAGTTACGAGCAGTACTTC
j_gene: TRBJ2-1; d_gene: TRBD2; v_gene: TRBV12-5; abundance: -; CDR3aa: CASAPSGSRLQFF; CDR3nt: TGTGCTAGTGCCCCTAGCGGGAGCAGATTGCAGTTCTTC
j_gene: TRBJ1-2; d_gene: -; v_gene: TRBV5-6; abundance: -; CDR3aa: CASSLAPAIEGYTF; CDR3nt: TGTGCCAGCAGCTTGGCTCCTGCCATCGAAGGCTACACCTTC
j_gene: TRBJ1-2; d_gene: -; v_gene: TRBV4-1; abundance: once; CDR3aa: CASSQERVNYGYTF; CDR3nt: TGCGCCAGCAGCCAGGAAAGGGTGAACTATGGCTACACCTTC
j_gene: TRBJ2-7; d_gene: -; v_gene: TRBV21-1; abundance: -; CDR3aa: CASRSGRAYEQYF; CDR3nt: TGTGCCAGCAGAAGCGGGAGGGCCTACGAGCAGTACTTC
j_gene: TRBJ2-1; d_gene: -; v_gene: TRBV7-2; abundance: -; CDR3aa: CASSLRKGDEQFF; CDR3nt: TGTGCCAGCAGCTTAAGGAAAGGGGATGAGCAGTTCTTC